A single sample is the source of the 3 T cell receptor beta chains below, sequenced in a study of blood T cell repertoires in COVID-19. Some clones are missing from TCRdb's copy, which holds only in-frame ones; the method was immunoSEQ multiplex PCR. The sample records 350,000 to 400,000 clones, roughly 90% being singletons. Sequenced input: peripheral blood. These receptors came from a woman in her 30s with COVID-19, enrolled during active disease.

V and J are TRBV5-4 and TRBJ2-7, with 7 bases lining up with TRBD1. CDR3 length: 15 amino acids. The germline gives CDR1 SGHNT, CDR2 YYREEE (reference sequence). J gave up 0 bases and V 4 bases, and 7 bases lay outside the gene matches. The CDR3 sequence: CASSPGQPSSYEQYF. DNA of the CDR3: TGTGCCAGCAGCCCGGGACAGCCAAGCTCCTACGAGCAGTACTTC.

The chain combines TRBV24-1 with TRBJ2-1; the match to TRBD1 covers 9 bases. Germline values: CDR1 KGHDR, CDR2 SFDVKD. With 0 bases clipped from V and 11 bases from J, the junction kept 10 bases outside the gene matches. This CDR3 contains 16 residues. The CDR3 DNA sequence: TGTGCCACCAGTGATTTGACAGGGGGCGCCTGGGGAAAGCAGTTCTTC. It yields the protein CATSDLTGGAWGKQFF.

This chain uses TRBV27 with TRBJ1-3, with 10 bases fitting TRBD1. Germline V gene lookup returns CDR1 MNHEY and CDR2 SMNVEV (reference sequence). The CDR3 contains 15 residues. The junction had 3 bases not matched to a gene; V was cut back by 3 bases and J by 4 bases. The CDR3 region has the DNA TGTGCCAGCAGTTTCGACAGGGGGCGAGGAAACACCATATATTTT. Amino acid sequence: CASSFDRGRGNTIYF.